The subject of this entry is one T cell receptor beta chain. This entry is derived from a study of blood T cell repertoires in COVID-19. Study as a whole: Specimens from acute and convalescent COVID-19 originated in the United States, Italy and Spain. T cells, B-cell-depleted T cells, or PBMCs provided the cDNA or gDNA that served as material.

Patients in Seattle were enrolled during active infection, then followed longitudinally. Assay: immunoSEQ multiplex PCR; the TCRdb copy retains only in-frame clones and omits some. The table lists 400,000 to 450,000 clones, over 85% of them singletons, with 0.65% to 1% in the top ten. Sequencing input: peripheral blood. This TCR derives from a man between 18 and 35 years old with COVID-19, enrolled during active disease.

The CDR3 nucleotides read TGTGCCAGTAGTTCTTCTAGCGGGGGAACGAACACCGGGGAGCTGTTTTTT. It specifies CASSSSSGGTNTGELFF. V and J are TRBV19 and TRBJ2-2, with TRBD2 identical over 10 bases. CDR1 LNHDA and CDR2 SQIVND come from the germline V gene (reference sequence). The CDR3 has 17 residues. The V gene end was trimmed by 5 bases and the J gene end by 0 bases; junction bases not matched to a gene: 6.